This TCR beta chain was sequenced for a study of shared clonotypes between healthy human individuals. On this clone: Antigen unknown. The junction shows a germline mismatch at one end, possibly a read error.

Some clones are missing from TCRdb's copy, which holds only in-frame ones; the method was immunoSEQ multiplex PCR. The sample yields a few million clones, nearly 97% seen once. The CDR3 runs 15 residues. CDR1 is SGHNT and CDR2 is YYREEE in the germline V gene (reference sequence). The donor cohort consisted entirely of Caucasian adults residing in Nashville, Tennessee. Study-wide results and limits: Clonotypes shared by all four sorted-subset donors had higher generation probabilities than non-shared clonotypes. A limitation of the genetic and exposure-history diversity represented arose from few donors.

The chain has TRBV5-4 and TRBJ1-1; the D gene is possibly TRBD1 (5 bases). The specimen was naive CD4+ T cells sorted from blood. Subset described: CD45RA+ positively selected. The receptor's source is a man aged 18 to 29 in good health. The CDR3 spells CTSSLWDRDNTEAFF. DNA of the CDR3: TGTACCAGCAGCCTGTGGGACCGAGATAACACTGAAGCTTTCTTT.